This entry is about one TCR beta chain. This entry is derived from a study of blood T cell repertoires in COVID-19. Across the study: Collection of acute and convalescent COVID-19 samples took place in the United States, Italy and Spain. The cDNA or gDNA used as material had been derived from T cells, B-cell-depleted T cells, or PBMCs.

Trimming shortened V by 1 base and J by 11 bases, and 16 bases separated the two germline ends. Germline values: CDR1 SGDLS, CDR2 YYNGEE. There are 14 residues in the CDR3. The authors' processing: Estimation of nucleated cell counts relied on the amplification of reference gene primers. TCRdb's table, derived via immunoSEQ multiplex PCR, lists solely in-frame clones and lacks some. V and J calls and clone size are those listed in that table; D and trimming were worked out from the DNA. This table holds about 81,000 clones, roughly 75% found once. The rearrangement joins TRBV9 to TRBJ2-1; maybe TRBD1 (6 bases). The sample consisted of peripheral blood. This receptor was obtained from a woman between 45 and 60 years old with acute or convalescent COVID-19. CDR3 nucleotide sequence: TGTGCCAGCAGCGTACTGGACCGACAGGTGAAGCAGTTCTTC. Its protein is CASSVLDRQVKQFF.